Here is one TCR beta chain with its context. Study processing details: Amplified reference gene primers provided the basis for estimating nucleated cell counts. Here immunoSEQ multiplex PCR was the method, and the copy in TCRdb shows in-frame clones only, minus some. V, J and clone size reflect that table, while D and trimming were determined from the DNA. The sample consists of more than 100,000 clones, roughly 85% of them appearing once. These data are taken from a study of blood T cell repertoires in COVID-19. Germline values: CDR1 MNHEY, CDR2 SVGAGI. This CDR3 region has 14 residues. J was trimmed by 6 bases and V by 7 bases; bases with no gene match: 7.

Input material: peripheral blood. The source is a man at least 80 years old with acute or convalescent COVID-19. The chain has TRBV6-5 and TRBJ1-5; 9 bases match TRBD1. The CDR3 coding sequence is TGTGCCAGCAAGATCACAGGGGGCAGTCAGCCCCAGCATTTT. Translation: CASKITGGSQPQHF.